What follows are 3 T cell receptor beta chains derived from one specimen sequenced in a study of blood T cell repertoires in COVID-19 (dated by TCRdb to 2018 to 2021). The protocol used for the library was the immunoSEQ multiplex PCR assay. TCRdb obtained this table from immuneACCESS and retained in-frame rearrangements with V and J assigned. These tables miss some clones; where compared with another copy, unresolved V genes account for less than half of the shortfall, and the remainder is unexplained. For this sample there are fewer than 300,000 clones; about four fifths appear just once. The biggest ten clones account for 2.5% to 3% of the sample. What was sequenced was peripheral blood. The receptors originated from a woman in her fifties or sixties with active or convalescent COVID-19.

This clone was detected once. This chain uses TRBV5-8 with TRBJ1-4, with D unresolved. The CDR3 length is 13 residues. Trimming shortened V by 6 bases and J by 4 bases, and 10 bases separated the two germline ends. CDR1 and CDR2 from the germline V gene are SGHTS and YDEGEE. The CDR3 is CASTPEVNEKLFF. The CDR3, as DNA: TGTGCCAGCACCCCGGAGGTTAATGAAAAACTGTTTTTT.

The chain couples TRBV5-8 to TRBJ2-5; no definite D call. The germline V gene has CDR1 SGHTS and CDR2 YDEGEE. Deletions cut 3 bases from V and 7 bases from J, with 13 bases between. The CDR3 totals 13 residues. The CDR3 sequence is CASSSEAAWTQYF. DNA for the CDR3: TGTGCCAGCAGCTCCGAGGCGGCCTGGACCCAGTACTTC.

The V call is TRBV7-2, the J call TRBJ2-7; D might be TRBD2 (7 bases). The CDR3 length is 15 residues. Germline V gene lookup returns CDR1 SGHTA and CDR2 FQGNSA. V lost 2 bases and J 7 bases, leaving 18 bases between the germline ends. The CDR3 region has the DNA TGTGCCAGCAGCTTATGGGGGCGGGGGTCGGAGGAGCAGTACTTC. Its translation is CASSLWGRGSEEQYF. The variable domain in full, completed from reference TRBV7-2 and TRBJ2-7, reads GAGVSQSPSNKVTEKGKDVELRCDPISGHTALYWYRQSLGQGLEFLIYFQGNSAPDKSGLPSDRFSAERTGGSVSTLTIQRTQQEDSAVYLCASSLWGRGSEEQYFGPGTRLTVT.